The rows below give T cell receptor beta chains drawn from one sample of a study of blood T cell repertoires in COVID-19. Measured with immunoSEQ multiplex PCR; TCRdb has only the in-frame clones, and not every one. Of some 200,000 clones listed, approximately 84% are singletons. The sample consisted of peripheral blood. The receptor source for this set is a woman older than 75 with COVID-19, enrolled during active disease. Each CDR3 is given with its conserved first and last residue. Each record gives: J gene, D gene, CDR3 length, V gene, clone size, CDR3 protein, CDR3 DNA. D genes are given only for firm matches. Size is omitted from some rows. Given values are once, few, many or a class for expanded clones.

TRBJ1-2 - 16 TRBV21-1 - CASSPTQRQGDYGYTF TGTGCCAGCAGCCCCACCCAGAGACAGGGCGACTATGGCTACACCTTC
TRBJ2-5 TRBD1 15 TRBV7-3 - CASSLGTGLWETQYF TGTGCCAGCAGCTTAGGGACAGGGCTATGGGAGACCCAGTACTTC
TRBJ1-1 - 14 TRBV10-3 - CAIRNSRESSEAFF TGTGCCATCAGGAACTCGAGGGAGAGCTCTGAAGCTTTCTTT
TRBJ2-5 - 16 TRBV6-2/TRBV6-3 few CASSTRMTGTQETQYF TGTGCCAGCAGTACCCGGATGACCGGGACACAGGAGACCCAGTACTTC
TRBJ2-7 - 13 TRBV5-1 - CASSETASYEQYF TGCGCCAGCAGCGAGACAGCCTCCTACGAGCAGTACTTC
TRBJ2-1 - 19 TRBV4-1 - CASSQEPIAGRPDRYEQFF TGCGCCAGCAGCCAAGAACCCATCGCCGGGAGACCAGATAGGTATGAGCAGTTCTTC
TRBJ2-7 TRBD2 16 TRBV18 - CASSLGLAGVTYEQYF TGTGCCAGCTCCCTGGGACTAGCGGGAGTAACCTACGAGCAGTACTTC
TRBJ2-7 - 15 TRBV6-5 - CASSYGQTISYEQYF TGTGCCAGCAGTTATGGGCAGACGATCTCCTACGAGCAGTACTTC
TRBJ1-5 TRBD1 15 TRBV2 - CASRGTRDRDQPQHF TGTGCCAGCAGGGGTACCCGGGACAGGGATCAGCCCCAGCATTTT
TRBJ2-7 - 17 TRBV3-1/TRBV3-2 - CASSLTPAGISSYEQYF TGTGCCAGCAGTCTTACCCCAGCAGGCATTAGCTCCTACGAGCAGTACTTC
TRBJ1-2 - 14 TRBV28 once CASSLSGIYYGYTF TGTGCCAGCAGTTTATCGGGAATTTACTATGGCTACACCTTC
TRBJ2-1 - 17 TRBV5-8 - CASSLLGGRSSYNEQFF TGTGCCAGCAGCTTGTTAGGTGGGAGGAGCTCCTACAATGAGCAGTTCTTC
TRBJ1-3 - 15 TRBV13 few CASTLRLISGNTIYF TGTGCCAGCACCCTGCGACTGATCTCTGGAAACACCATATATTTT
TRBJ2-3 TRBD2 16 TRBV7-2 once CASSPPLAGRTDTQYF TGTGCCAGCAGTCCACCGCTAGCGGGGCGCACAGATACGCAGTATTTT
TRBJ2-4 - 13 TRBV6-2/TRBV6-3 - CASSDTSRDIQYF TGTGCCAGCAGTGACACAAGCAGGGACATTCAGTACTTC
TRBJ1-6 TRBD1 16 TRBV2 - CASSEAPRTGRSPLHF TGTGCCAGCAGTGAAGCGCCTAGGACAGGGAGATCACCCCTCCACTTT
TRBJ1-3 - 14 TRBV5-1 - CASRSSAGGDTIYF TGCGCCAGCAGATCCTCCGCGGGCGGAGACACCATATATTTT
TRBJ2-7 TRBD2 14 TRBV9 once CASSTGLAGVRQYF TGTGCCAGCAGCACGGGACTAGCGGGAGTTAGGCAGTACTTC
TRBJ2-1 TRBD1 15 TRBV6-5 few CASRPDRASYNEQFF TGTGCCAGCAGACCGGACAGGGCATCCTACAATGAGCAGTTCTTC
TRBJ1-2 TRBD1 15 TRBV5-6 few CASSLAGTADLGYTF TGTGCCAGCAGCTTGGCCGGGACAGCCGACCTGGGCTACACCTTC
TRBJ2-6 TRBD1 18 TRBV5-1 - CASSPGRQGDSGANVLTF TGCGCCAGCAGCCCCGGTCGACAGGGAGACTCTGGGGCCAACGTCCTGACTTTC
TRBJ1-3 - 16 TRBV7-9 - CASSLRVWGDGNTIYF TGTGCCAGCAGCTTAAGGGTGTGGGGAGATGGAAACACCATATATTTT
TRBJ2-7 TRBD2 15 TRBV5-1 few CASSLAREGHGEQYF TGCGCCAGCAGCTTGGCCAGGGAGGGTCACGGGGAGCAGTACTTC
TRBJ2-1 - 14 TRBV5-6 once CASSSLRTSREQFF TGTGCCAGCAGCTCGTTGAGGACTTCAAGAGAGCAGTTCTTC
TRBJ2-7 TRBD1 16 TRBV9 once CASSPGVGTGHYEQYF TGTGCCAGCAGCCCGGGGGTGGGGACAGGGCACTACGAGCAGTACTTC
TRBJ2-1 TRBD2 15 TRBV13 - CATRTLAGTYNEQFF TGTGCCACCCGAACACTAGCGGGAACCTACAATGAGCAGTTCTTC
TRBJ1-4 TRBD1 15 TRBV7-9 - CASRQGGGTNEKLFF TGTGCCAGCCGACAGGGGGGTGGAACTAATGAAAAACTGTTTTTT
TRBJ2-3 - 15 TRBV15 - CATSRRGRGTDTQYF TGTGCCACCAGCCGGAGGGGCAGGGGCACAGATACGCAGTATTTT
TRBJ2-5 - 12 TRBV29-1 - CSVGHAVETQYF TGCAGCGTCGGACACGCGGTGGAGACCCAGTACTTC
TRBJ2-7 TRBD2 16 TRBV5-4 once CASRAGLAGQDGEQYF TGTGCCAGCAGGGCGGGACTAGCGGGGCAAGACGGGGAGCAGTACTTC
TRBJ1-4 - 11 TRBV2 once CASWQNEKLFF TGTGCCAGCTGGCAGAATGAAAAACTGTTTTTT
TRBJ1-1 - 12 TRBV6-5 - CASSSPGSKAFF TGTGCCAGCAGTTCCCCTGGCAGTAAAGCTTTCTTT
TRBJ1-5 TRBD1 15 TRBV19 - CASSSGQGAHQPQHF TGTGCCAGTAGTTCCGGACAGGGAGCACATCAGCCCCAGCATTTT
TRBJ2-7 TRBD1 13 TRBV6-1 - CASSEGDRVGQYF TGTGCCAGCAGTGAGGGGGACAGGGTCGGGCAGTACTTC
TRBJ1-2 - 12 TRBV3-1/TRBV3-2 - CASSQQESGYTF TGTGCCAGCAGCCAGCAAGAGAGCGGCTACACCTTC
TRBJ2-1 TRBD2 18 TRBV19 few CASSTPPVAGGPRNEQFF TGTGCCAGTAGTACCCCTCCGGTAGCGGGAGGGCCGCGCAATGAGCAGTTCTTC
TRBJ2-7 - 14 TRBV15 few CATSRAGNGYEQYF TGTGCCACCAGTAGGGCAGGGAACGGCTACGAGCAGTACTTC
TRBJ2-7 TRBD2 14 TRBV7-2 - CASSRVIGGSEQYF TGTGCCAGCAGCCGGGTTATCGGGGGGTCCGAGCAGTACTTC
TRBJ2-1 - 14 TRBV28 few CASSLSGSYNEQFF TGTGCCAGCAGTTTATCGGGGTCCTACAATGAGCAGTTCTTC
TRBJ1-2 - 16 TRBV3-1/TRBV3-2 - CASSPRRLGVTYGYTF TGTGCCAGCAGCCCTCGGCGGTTGGGAGTAACCTATGGCTACACCTTC
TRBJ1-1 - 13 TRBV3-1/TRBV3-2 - CASSSRGNTEAFF TGTGCCAGCAGCAGCCGGGGTAACACTGAAGCTTTCTTT